The clone carrying this T cell receptor beta chain counts as medium-sized. Antigen specificity is unknown. These data come from a study of T and B cells in COVID-19 patients. Study findings and constraints: At recovery TRB diversity and richness exceeded healthy donors, after highly clonal active COVID-19 repertoires.

TRB rearrangements were amplified by multiplex PCR with BIOMED2 TRB-A/B primers. TCRdb reprocessed the multiplex PCR reads with MiXCR, giving one entry per CDR3 protein. The profile shows 13,000 or so distinct CDR3 sequences, over 25% of them singletons. From blood, roughly 250-550 ng of genomic DNA served as TRB template. The sequencing sample was made of blood. The sequence was obtained from a human donor who had recovered from COVID-19.

The CDR3 bases are TGTGCCAGCAGTCTAGGGATCTCCTACGAGCAGTACTTC. This gives the protein CASSLGISYEQYF. This rearrangement joins TRBV12-3 or TRBV12-4 to TRBJ2-7; the D is unclear. The CDR3 extends over 13 amino acids. Trimming stripped 5 bases from V and 0 bases from J, with 8 bases between.